The 3 T cell receptor beta chains reported below all come from one sample, sequenced in a study of shared clonotypes between healthy human individuals. Sequencing was performed with immunoSEQ multiplex PCR; in TCRdb, only in-frame clones are kept and a portion is missing. The top ten hold roughly 0.23% of the sample, which has 700,000 to 950,000 clones, just over 95% seen once. Naive CD8 isolation took CD45RO-negative cells positively selected for CCR7 and excluded terminally differentiated effector memory CD45RA+ cells. Sequenced sample: naive CD8+ T cells sorted from blood. These receptors were collected from a man aged 25-45 years in good health.

The rearrangement links TRBV15 to TRBJ2-7; tentatively, D is TRBD2 (6 bases). With 0 bases removed from V and 2 bases from J, the gap between germline ends came to 26 bases. The germline gives CDR1 LNHNV, CDR2 YYDKDF (reference sequence). This CDR3 is built from 20 residues. The CDR3: CATSRDGGVIGEKMAYEQYF. The CDR3 coding sequence is TGTGCCACCAGCAGAGATGGAGGGGTGATCGGCGAGAAGATGGCCTACGAGCAGTACTTC.

This sequence joins TRBV5-1 and TRBJ2-5, with TRBD2 as a possible D gene (8 bases). This CDR3 is built from 16 residues. CDR1 SGHRS and CDR2 YFSETQ come from the germline V gene. The ends were cut back, 3 bases at V and 5 bases at J, with 20 bases in the middle. CDR3 sequence reads: CASSSKGAGGMETQYF. Written as DNA, the CDR3 is TGCGCCAGCAGCTCCAAGGGGGCGGGGGGCATGGAGACCCAGTACTTC.

V usage is TRBV29-1 and J usage is TRBJ2-3; a possible D gene is TRBD1 (6 bases). CDR1 is SQVTM, CDR2 ANQGSEA, per germline. The CDR3 is 18 amino acids. V was pared by 3 bases and J by 2 bases, with 24 bases between. CDR3 nucleotide sequence: TGCAGCGTTGATGGAGTCGGGCAGGGGTCTACTTCCACAGATACGCAGTATTTT. Translating it yields CSVDGVGQGSTSTDTQYF.